This T cell receptor beta chain was retrieved from a study of cytomegalovirus exposure and HLA in healthy donors. Of note for this clone: Its antigen is as yet unknown.

PCR employed 60 Vbeta and 13 Jbeta primers. Data came from immunoSEQ multiplex PCR; TCRdb stores just in-frame clones and leaves some out. The sample holds 100,000 to 150,000 clones; approximately 78% are singletons and the top ten take less than 2%. General observations from the study: Presence/absence analyses assumed roughly uniform sequencing depth across donors, which may not hold. Later analysis demonstrated an association between a missense DCLRE1C variant and TCR beta V- and J-gene trimming.

Healthy bone marrow donors made up the donor group. The study sampled nominally healthy donors, though unrecorded immune exposures were likely. Sequencing input: PBMCs. The source of this sequence is a man between 40 and 49 years old in good health and CMV-seronegative.

The CDR3 loop is CASSSGGGYTF. The CDR3 DNA reads TGTGCCAGCAGCTCAGGTGGTGGCTACACCTTC. This chain connects TRBV6-5 to TRBJ1-2, with no clear D. Germline V gene sequence: CDR1 MNHEY, CDR2 SVGAGI. Trimming shortened V by 6 bases and J by 7 bases, and 9 bases separated the two germline ends. The CDR3 spans 11 residues.